This passage covers 10 T cell receptor beta chains from one sample sequenced in a study of control samples from healthy donors and cancer patients. Here immunoSEQ multiplex PCR was the method, and the copy in TCRdb shows in-frame clones only, minus some. Of 95,000 to 150,000 clones detected, more than 75% appear once; the ten largest clones hold around 2%. Sequencing was done on a sample of blood. Receptors originate from a man aged 18 to 35 in good health.

The chain couples TRBV6-4 to TRBJ1-6, with D possibly matching TRBD1 (6 bases). Trimming shortened V by 0 bases and J by 7 bases, and 13 bases separated the two germline ends. The CDR3 totals 16 residues. Germline-derived CDR1 and CDR2 are MRHNA and SNTAGT. The CDR3 spells CASSDSGRGSNSPLHF. Written as DNA, the CDR3 is TGTGCCAGCAGTGACTCCGGCAGGGGCTCAAATTCACCCCTCCACTTT.

The chain has TRBV7-9 and TRBJ2-5; D may be TRBD1 (5 bases). Germline assignment: CDR1 SEHNR and CDR2 FQNEAQ (reference sequence). V was shortened by 2 bases and J by 5 bases, with 24 bases between the two germline ends. The CDR3 length is 18 residues. This CDR3 reads CASSLPTRMVGAEETQYF. The DNA of the CDR3 is TGTGCCAGCAGCTTACCCACTCGGATGGTAGGGGCGGAGGAGACCCAGTACTTC.

This chain links TRBV5-4 with TRBJ2-1; 11 positions agree with TRBD2. V gave up 8 bases and J gave up 4 bases; unmatched junction bases: 8. Looked up from germline, CDR1 is SGHNT and CDR2 is YYREEE (reference sequence). This CDR3 comprises 15 residues. In DNA form, the CDR3 reads TGTGCCAGTCGAAGCGGGACTAGCGGATACAATGAGCAGTTCTTC. Translated, it gives CASRSGTSGYNEQFF.

The chain is built from TRBV7-9 and TRBJ1-2; D may be TRBD1 (6 bases). Germline V gene lookup returns CDR1 SEHNR and CDR2 FQNEAQ (reference sequence). The V end was cut by 8 bases, the J end by 3 bases, with 16 bases between. The CDR3 spans 14 residues. The CDR3 reads CASYPRAGDYGYTF. Here the CDR3 DNA reads TGTGCCAGCTACCCCCGGGCAGGGGACTATGGCTACACCTTC.

V is TRBV18 and J is TRBJ1-5; D perhaps matches TRBD1 (6 bases). CDR3 size: 19 residues. The V gene lost 8 bases and the J gene lost 6 bases, with 32 bases spanning the gap. CDR1 and CDR2 from the germline V gene are KGHSH and LQKENI. The CDR3 DNA reads as TGTGCCAGCACTAACCAACGATCTTCAAAAACAGGGTTCTCTCAGCCCCAGCATTTT. As protein: CASTNQRSSKTGFSQPQHF.

V gene TRBV7-6 combines with J gene TRBJ2-1; 10 nucleotides align to TRBD2. Trimming took 5 bases from V and 6 from J; bases not matched to a gene: 7. Germline assignment: CDR1 SGHVS and CDR2 FNYEAQ. This CDR3 is 15 amino acids long. CDR3 in DNA: TGTGCCAGCAGCCCTAGCGGGAGCCGGGGCAATGAGCAGTTCTTC. Translated, it gives CASSPSGSRGNEQFF.

The V call is TRBV4-3, the J call TRBJ1-2; D not certain. The V end was cut by 1 base, the J end by 6 bases, with 9 bases between. CDR3 length: 13 amino acids. The germline V gene encodes CDR1 LGHNA and CDR2 YSLEER. The CDR3, as DNA: TGCGCCAGCAGCCAAGGGAAGGATCATGGCTACACCTTC. It specifies CASSQGKDHGYTF.

V gene TRBV29-1 combines with J gene TRBJ1-2; D gene ambiguous. The CDR3 is 11 amino acids. V lost 5 bases and J 7 bases, leaving 11 bases between the germline ends. Germline V gene lookup returns CDR1 SQVTM and CDR2 ANQGSEA. CDR3 bases: TGCAGCGTTCGGAGGGCGCGTGGCTACACCTTC. Amino acids: CSVRRARGYTF.

The chain couples TRBV9 to TRBJ1-6; 10 positions agree with TRBD1. This CDR3 comprises 19 residues. The trim removed 0 bases at V and 4 bases at J, leaving 10 bases unmatched. Germline CDR1 SGDLS, CDR2 YYNGEE. CDR3 DNA sequence: TGTGCCAGCAGCGTAGTGGATGGACGGACAGGGGGTTATAATTCACCCCTCCACTTT. It specifies CASSVVDGRTGGYNSPLHF.

V usage is TRBV29-1 and J usage is TRBJ1-2; no clear D gene. Germline lookup yields CDR1 SQVTM and CDR2 ANQGSEA. CDR3 length: 10 amino acids. Deletions cut 3 bases from V and 8 bases from J, with 7 bases between. The CDR3 DNA follows: TGCAGCGTTGAGGGTACAGGCTACACCTTC. It yields the protein CSVEGTGYTF.